This T cell receptor (beta chain) was sequenced during a study of post-analysis software for immune sequencing data. Study in general: Recorded disease courses covered relapsing-remitting, secondary progressive and progressive-relapsing multiple sclerosis. Some patients had no subtype annotation.

The study's findings and limits: About five TRBV segments occurring more often in patients than controls included TRBV5-6, TRBV5-1 and TRBV20-1.

Unique-molecular-identifier-tagged TCR beta cDNA libraries were used. TCRdb passed the PCR reads through MiXCR, listing each CDR3 protein once. The table includes fewer than 850,000 distinct CDR3 sequences, 46% detected once. To note about this clonotype: Its antigen is currently unknown. A read error may account for a junction end that differs from germline.

CDR1 is SSHAT, CDR2 FNYEAQ, per germline (reference sequence). The CDR3 extends over 14 amino acids. The gene calls are TRBV7-7 and TRBJ2-5; tentative D call: TRBD1 (6 bases). Sequencing input: blood. The sequence was obtained from a girl under 18 with multiple sclerosis. CDR3 nucleotides: TGTGCTAGCAGCTCAGGGGTAAATGAGGAGACCCAGTACTTC. The encoded protein is CASSSGVNEETQYF.